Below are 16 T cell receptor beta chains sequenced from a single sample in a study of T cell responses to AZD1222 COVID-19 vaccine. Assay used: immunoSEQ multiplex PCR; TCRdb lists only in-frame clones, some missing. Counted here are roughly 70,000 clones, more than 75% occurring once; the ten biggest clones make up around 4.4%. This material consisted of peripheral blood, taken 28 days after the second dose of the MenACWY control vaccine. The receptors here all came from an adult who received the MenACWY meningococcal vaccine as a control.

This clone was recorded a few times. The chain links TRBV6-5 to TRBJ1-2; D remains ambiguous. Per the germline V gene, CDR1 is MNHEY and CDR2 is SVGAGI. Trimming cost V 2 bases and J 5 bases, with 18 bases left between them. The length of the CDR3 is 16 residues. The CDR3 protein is CASSYTTDRSGYGYTF. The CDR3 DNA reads TGTGCCAGCAGTTACACAACGGACCGAAGCGGTTATGGCTACACCTTC.

The CDR3: CSVVEIEKLFF. The CDR3 bases are TGCAGCGTTGTAGAAATTGAAAAACTGTTTTTT. The V and J genes are TRBV29-1 and TRBJ1-4; D gene uncertain. Trimming shortened V by 4 bases and J by 7 bases, and 7 bases separated the two germline ends. Germline-derived CDR1 and CDR2 are SQVTM and ANQGSEA. The length of the CDR3 is 11 residues. The variable domain in full, completed from reference TRBV29-1 and TRBJ1-4, reads SAVISQKPSRDICQRGTSLTIQCQVDSQVTMMFWYRQQPGQSLTLIATANQGSEATYESGFVIDKFPISRPNLTFSTLTVSNMSPEDSSIYLCSVVEIEKLFFGSGTQLSVL.

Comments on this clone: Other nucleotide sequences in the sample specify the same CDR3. The CDR3 DNA reads as TGTGCCAGCAGTCAGGGGCGCAATCAGCCCCAGCATTTT. This translates into CASSQGRNQPQHF. J is TRBJ1-5 and V is TRBV6-5, with D possibly matching TRBD1 (6 bases). V lost 5 bases and J lost 2, with 7 bases in between. The CDR3 loop spans 13 amino acids. The germline CDR1 and CDR2 sequences are MNHEY and SVGAGI.

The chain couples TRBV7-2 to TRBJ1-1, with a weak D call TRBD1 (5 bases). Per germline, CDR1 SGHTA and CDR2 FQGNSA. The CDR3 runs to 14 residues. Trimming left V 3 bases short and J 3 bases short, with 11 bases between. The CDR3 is CASSLQGRYTEAFF. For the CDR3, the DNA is TGTGCCAGCAGCTTGCAGGGCCGGTACACTGAAGCTTTCTTT.

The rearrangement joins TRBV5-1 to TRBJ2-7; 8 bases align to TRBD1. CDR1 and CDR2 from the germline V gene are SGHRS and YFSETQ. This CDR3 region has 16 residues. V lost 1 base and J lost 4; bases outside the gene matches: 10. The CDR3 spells CASSLRGQGARYEQYF. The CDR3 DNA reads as TGCGCCAGCAGCTTGAGGGGCCAGGGGGCTCGGTACGAGCAGTACTTC.

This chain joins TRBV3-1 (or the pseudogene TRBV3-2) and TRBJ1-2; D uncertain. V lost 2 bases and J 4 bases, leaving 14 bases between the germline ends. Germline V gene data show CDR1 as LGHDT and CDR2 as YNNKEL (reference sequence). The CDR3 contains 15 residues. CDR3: CASSQLPRGGYGYTF. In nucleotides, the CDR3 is TGTGCCAGCAGCCAACTGCCCCGGGGTGGCTATGGCTACACCTTC.

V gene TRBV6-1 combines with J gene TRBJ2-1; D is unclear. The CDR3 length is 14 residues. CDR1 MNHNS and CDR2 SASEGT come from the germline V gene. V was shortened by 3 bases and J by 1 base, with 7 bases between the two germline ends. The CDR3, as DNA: TGTGCCAGCAGTGAGTGGGGTTCCTACAATGAGCAGTTCTTC. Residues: CASSEWGSYNEQFF.

The CDR3 region has the DNA TGTGCCAGCAGCCAAAGTTCCGGGACAGCTCACCATGGCTACACCTTC. Its protein is CASSQSSGTAHHGYTF. The chain carries TRBV7-3 and TRBJ1-2; 7 positions agree with TRBD1. The germline V gene has CDR1 SGHTA and CDR2 FQGTGA. This CDR3 spans 16 amino acids. Trimming at V came to 5 bases and at J to 6 bases, leaving 15 bases not matched to a gene.

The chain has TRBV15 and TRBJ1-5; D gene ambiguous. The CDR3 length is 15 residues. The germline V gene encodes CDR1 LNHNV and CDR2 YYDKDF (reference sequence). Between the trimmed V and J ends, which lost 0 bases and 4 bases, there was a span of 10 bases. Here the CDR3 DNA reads TGTGCCACCAGCAGAGATAAGCTAGGTAATCAGCCCCAGCATTTT. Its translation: CATSRDKLGNQPQHF.

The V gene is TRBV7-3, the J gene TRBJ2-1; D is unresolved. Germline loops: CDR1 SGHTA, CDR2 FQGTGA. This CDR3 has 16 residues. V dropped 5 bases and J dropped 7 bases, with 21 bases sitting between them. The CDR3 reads CASSPRQSARVNEQFF. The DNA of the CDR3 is TGTGCCAGCAGCCCTAGGCAGTCCGCTCGTGTGAATGAGCAGTTCTTC.

The CDR3 here is CSVDAGGELFF. The CDR3 nucleotides are TGCAGCGTTGACGCCGGCGGGGAGCTGTTTTTT. V is TRBV29-1 and J is TRBJ2-2; no clear D. Germline V gene sequence: CDR1 SQVTM, CDR2 ANQGSEA. This CDR3 spans 11 amino acids. Trimming took 3 bases from V and 7 from J, leaving 6 bases between them.

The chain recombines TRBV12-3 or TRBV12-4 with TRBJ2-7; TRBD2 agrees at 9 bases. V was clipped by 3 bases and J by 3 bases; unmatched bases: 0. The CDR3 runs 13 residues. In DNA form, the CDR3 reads TGTGCCAGCAGTTTGCGGGGGGGCTACGAGCAGTACTTC. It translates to CASSLRGGYEQYF.

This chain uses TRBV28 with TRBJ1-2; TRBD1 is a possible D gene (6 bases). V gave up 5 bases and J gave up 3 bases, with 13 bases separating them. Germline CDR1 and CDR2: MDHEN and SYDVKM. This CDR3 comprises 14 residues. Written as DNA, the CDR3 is TGTGCCAGCAGTCCTTACAGGGCCGACTATGGCTACACCTTC. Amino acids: CASSPYRADYGYTF.

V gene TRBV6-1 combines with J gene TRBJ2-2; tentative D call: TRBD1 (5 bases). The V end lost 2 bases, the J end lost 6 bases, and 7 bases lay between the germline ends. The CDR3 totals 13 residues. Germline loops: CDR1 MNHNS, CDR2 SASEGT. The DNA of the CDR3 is TGTGCCAGCAGTGAAATCAGGGCCGGGGAGCTGTTTTTT. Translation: CASSEIRAGELFF.

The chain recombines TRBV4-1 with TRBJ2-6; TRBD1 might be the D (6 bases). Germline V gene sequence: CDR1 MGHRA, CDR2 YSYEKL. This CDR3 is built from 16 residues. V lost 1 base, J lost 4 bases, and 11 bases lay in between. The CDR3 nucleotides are TGCGCCAGCAGCCAAGGGTGGGGGCGCGGGGCCAACGTCCTGACTTTC. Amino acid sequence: CASSQGWGRGANVLTF.

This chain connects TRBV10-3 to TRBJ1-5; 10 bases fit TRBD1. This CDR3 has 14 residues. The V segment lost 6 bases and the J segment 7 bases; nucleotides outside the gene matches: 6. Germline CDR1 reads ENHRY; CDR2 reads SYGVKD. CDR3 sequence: CAISRDRGDQPQHF. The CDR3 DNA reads TGTGCCATCAGCAGGGACAGGGGAGACCAGCCCCAGCATTTT.